The rows below give T cell receptor beta chains drawn from one sample of a study of OX40 agonist ivuxolimab in advanced cancers. Some clones are missing from TCRdb's copy, which holds only in-frame ones; the method was immunoSEQ multiplex PCR. This table holds 65,000 to 80,000 clones, about 88% found once. The specimen was CD4+ or CD8+ T cells sorted from blood, collected in a trial of the OX40 agonist ivuxolimab. These receptor sequences come from an adult with an advanced solid tumor such as melanoma, head and neck, liver or kidney cancer. Both conserved end residues are part of each CDR3. D genes are given only for firm matches. Size values are once, few and many counts, or a class for expanded clones, and some rows have none.

cdr3_length j_call clone_size d_call v_call cdr3_nt cdr3_aa
15 TRBJ2-7 - TRBD1 TRBV6-5 TGTGCCAGCAGTTACATCCGGGACAGGGCCTACGAGCAGTACTTC CASSYIRDRAYEQYF
20 TRBJ2-4 - - TRBV18 TGTGCCAGCTCACCACGGGAATTTACTAGCACCGAATATACCAAAAACATTCAGTACTTC CASSPREFTSTEYTKNIQYF
14 TRBJ2-7 - TRBD1 TRBV18 TGTGCCAGCTCACGCCCGGGACAGGTCTACGAGCAGTACTTC CASSRPGQVYEQYF
14 TRBJ2-7 few - TRBV25-1 TGTGCCAGCAGTCAGGGACCCAGCGGGTCCGAGCAGTACTTC CASSQGPSGSEQYF
11 TRBJ1-1 - - TRBV20-1 TGCAGTGCAACCCCGACGAGGGGGGCTTTCTTT CSATPTRGAFF
11 TRBJ2-1 - - TRBV20-1 TGCAGTGCTAGTCGCGAGTACGAGCAGTTCTTC CSASREYEQFF
13 TRBJ2-7 - - TRBV5-5 TGTGCCAGCAGCTTGGGCATCAGGTACGAGCAGTACTTC CASSLGIRYEQYF
15 TRBJ1-1 - - TRBV10-3 TGTGCCATCAGTGATCAGCTGTCGGGCTACACTGAAGCTTTCTTT CAISDQLSGYTEAFF
12 TRBJ2-3 - - TRBV18 TGTGCCAGCTCACCATTTACAGATACGCAGTATTTT CASSPFTDTQYF
13 TRBJ2-7 - TRBD1 TRBV11-3 TGTGCCAGCAGCCGGGACAGGGCCTACGAGCAGTACTTC CASSRDRAYEQYF
14 TRBJ2-1 once - TRBV7-6 TGTGCCAGCAGCTTGGTGGGAGTGGGCAATGAGCAGTTCTTC CASSLVGVGNEQFF
17 TRBJ1-4 once - TRBV27 TGTGCCAGCAGTTATCAGCCCCCCCCGGCAACTAATGAAAAACTGTTTTTT CASSYQPPPATNEKLFF
14 TRBJ2-5 - TRBD1 TRBV13 TGTGCCAGCAGCTTACCAGGGGGCGCTGAGACCCAGTACTTC CASSLPGGAETQYF
15 TRBJ1-5 - - TRBV27 TGTGCCAGCAGTTTATCGGGGCCGGGCAATCAGCCCCAGCATTTT CASSLSGPGNQPQHF
14 TRBJ1-2 few - TRBV27 TGTGCCAGCAGTTTCGTTGGGGGCAGGTATGGCTACACCTTC CASSFVGGRYGYTF
15 TRBJ1-2 - - TRBV5-1 TGCGCCAGCACCCCCTCGCTGACGGGTCGTGATGGCTACACCTTC CASTPSLTGRDGYTF
18 TRBJ1-6 once TRBD1 TRBV27 TGTGCCAGCAGTCCCTTTCTTGAGGCAGGGGGCCGGAATTCACCCCTCCACTTT CASSPFLEAGGRNSPLHF
14 TRBJ2-7 - TRBD2 TRBV19 TGTGCCAGTAGTATAGCTCGGACTAGCGACGAGCAGTACTTC CASSIARTSDEQYF
15 TRBJ2-5 - TRBD2 TRBV5-1 TGCGCCAGCAGCGAGCGGGCAGGGCGGGGGGAGACCCAGTACTTC CASSERAGRGETQYF
15 TRBJ2-5 - TRBD2 TRBV6-1 TGTGCCAGCAGTGGGACAGCGGGAGGGCAAGAGACCCAGTACTTC CASSGTAGGQETQYF
15 TRBJ2-1 - - TRBV9 TGTGCCAGCAGCGTGGGGGGACGTTCCTACAATGAGCAGTTCTTC CASSVGGRSYNEQFF
15 TRBJ2-1 once TRBD2 TRBV6-6 TGTGCCAGCAGCCTTCAGCGGGTGGGAGGGAATGAGCAGTTCTTC CASSLQRVGGNEQFF
13 TRBJ2-1 - - TRBV7-9 TGTGCCAGCAGCAAGGGGGCCTACAATGAGCAGTTCTTC CASSKGAYNEQFF
15 TRBJ2-7 - TRBD2 TRBV4-1 TGCGCCAGCAGCCAAGAGTGGGAGGGTACCTACGAGCAGTACTTC CASSQEWEGTYEQYF
15 TRBJ2-7 - - TRBV10-3 TGTGCCATCAGTGAGGGCAGGGGTCCTTCCTACGAGCAGTACTTC CAISEGRGPSYEQYF
14 TRBJ2-7 - - TRBV21-1 TGTGCCAGCAGCGCGCATTCTGAGGGGTACGAGCAGTACTTC CASSAHSEGYEQYF
18 TRBJ2-1 - TRBD2 TRBV19 TGTGCCAGTAGTATGGTCGGGCCTAGCGGGAGGGAATACAATGAGCAGTTCTTC CASSMVGPSGREYNEQFF
12 TRBJ1-2 few - TRBV29-1 TGCAGCGTTGAGCAGGATAACTATGGCTACACCTTC CSVEQDNYGYTF
15 TRBJ1-2 - - TRBV5-6 TGTGCCAGCAGCCAGGGTGGTGGGTCGAGCTATGGCTACACCTTC CASSQGGGSSYGYTF
15 TRBJ2-7 - TRBD2 TRBV6-5 TGTGCCAGCAGTTACGGGTTAGCGGGACGGTACGAGCAGTACTTC CASSYGLAGRYEQYF
15 TRBJ1-1 - - TRBV6-1 TGTGCCAGCAGTGAACTTGGTAGGGGGGGCACTGAAGCTTTCTTT CASSELGRGGTEAFF
15 TRBJ1-6 - - TRBV2 TGTGCCAGCAGTGAGTCAAGCTCCTATAATTCACCCCTCCACTTT CASSESSSYNSPLHF
14 TRBJ2-1 - - TRBV5-1 TGCGCCAGCAGCCCCCTTCTGGGGTTCGATGAGCAGTTCTTC CASSPLLGFDEQFF
11 TRBJ2-7 - - TRBV6-1 TGTGCCAGCTGGGCGGCCTACGAGCAGTACTTC CASWAAYEQYF
15 TRBJ2-2 - - TRBV27 TGTGCCAGCAGTCATATGGCCGCTGGCACCGGGGAGCTGTTTTTT CASSHMAAGTGELFF
13 TRBJ1-2 - - TRBV27 TGTGCCAGCAGCTCGGCCTCTGGCTATGGCTACACCTTC CASSSASGYGYTF
15 TRBJ2-3 - TRBD2 TRBV11-1 TGTGCCAGCAGCTGGACTAGCGGGAGCCCAGATACGCAGTATTTT CASSWTSGSPDTQYF
13 TRBJ2-7 - - TRBV9 TGTGCCAGCAGCCCGAGGCCCCCCTACGAGCAGTACTTC CASSPRPPYEQYF
15 TRBJ1-5 - - TRBV6-5 TGTGCCAGCAGTTACTCCCCCAGTAGCAATCAGCCCCAGCATTTT CASSYSPSSNQPQHF
13 TRBJ1-2 - - TRBV10-3 TGTGCCATCAGTGAGGGGGGTGACTATGGCTACACCTTC CAISEGGDYGYTF
17 TRBJ2-1 - TRBD2 TRBV19 TGTGCCAGTAGTACGACGCTGACTAGCGGGATCGACAATGAGCAGTTCTTC CASSTTLTSGIDNEQFF
18 TRBJ2-1 - TRBD2 TRBV7-9 TGTGCCAGCAGCTTAAGTTTGAGTGAAGCGGGAAGGAACAATGAGCAGTTCTTC CASSLSLSEAGRNNEQFF
15 TRBJ2-7 - TRBD2 TRBV6-6 TGTGCCAGCAGTTACTCAGGACTAGCGGCCTACGAGCAGTACTTC CASSYSGLAAYEQYF
15 TRBJ2-7 - TRBD1 TRBV6-5 TGTGCCAGCAGTTACCGGTCAGGGGGAGTAAGGGAGCAGTACTTC CASSYRSGGVREQYF
20 TRBJ1-3 - TRBD1 TRBV4-1 TGCGCCAGCAGCCAACACCTACAGGGGATTCTCACTATCTCTGGAAACACCATATATTTT CASSQHLQGILTISGNTIYF
18 TRBJ2-5 few - TRBV28 TGTGCCAGCACCCCTGGGGGGTTGAGACGACAAATACAAGAGACCCAGTACTTC CASTPGGLRRQIQETQYF
15 TRBJ2-7 - TRBD1 TRBV27 TGTGCCAGCAGTACACCGGGACAGGGGCGCCACGAGCAGTACTTC CASSTPGQGRHEQYF
14 TRBJ1-5 - - TRBV10-3 TGTGCCATCAGTCGGACAGATAGCAATCAGCCCCAGCATTTT CAISRTDSNQPQHF
11 TRBJ2-3 once - TRBV5-5 TGTGCCAGCGTTATCGGTGATACGCAGTATTTT CASVIGDTQYF
12 TRBJ2-7 - TRBD1 TRBV6-5 TGTGCCAGCACCCAGGGGGATTACGAGCAGTACTTC CASTQGDYEQYF
13 TRBJ2-7 - TRBD1 TRBV19 TGTGCCAGTAGTATGGGACAGAACTACGAGCAGTACTTC CASSMGQNYEQYF